The table lists the clone carrying this T cell receptor beta chain with many counts. Antigen unknown. The data were taken from a study of CD8 T cells in ankylosing spondylitis. TCRdb independently ran MiXCR on the 5' RACE reads; one entry per CDR3 protein. The repertoire includes about 510,000 distinct CDR3 sequences, 5.3% of them detected once, and around 3.5% sits in the top ten. Germline CDR1 MDHEN, CDR2 SYDVKM. Between the trimmed V and J ends, which lost 8 bases and 0 bases, there was a span of 9 bases. This CDR3 comprises 13 residues. Regarding the study as a whole: Blood of patients with ankylosing spondylitis appeared to be characterized by a TCR beta motif of about 8 highly homologous variants.

This clonotype was obtained from a male donor with ankylosing spondylitis. The sample was blood, either unsorted or a sorted T cell fraction (not recorded which). The chain combines TRBV28 with TRBJ2-3; D gene unclear. The CDR3 loop is CASSAASTDTQYF. The CDR3 bases are TGTGCCAGCTCCGCGGCTAGCACAGATACGCAGTATTTT.